This section outlines one T cell receptor (beta chain) sequence together with its context. Its antigen remains unidentified. Base qualities are not recorded, but no much larger clone differs from it by a single base. This sample was taken from a study of blood T cells in healthy people across ages (dated by TCRdb to between 2014 and 2017). Background on the whole study: In model experiments, template switching captured about one uniquely barcoded TCR beta cDNA molecule for every two T cells. Using deep sequencing normalized with unique cDNA molecular identifiers, the study measured how TCR beta repertoire diversity changes with age. Using the same blood draw, the study looked at two additional independent replicas of 1 million unique cDNA reads for two donors, one aged 18 to 29 and the other aged 80 or older. Four age groups were formed from the donors: young (average about 16 years), middle-aged (less than 40), aged (about 62) and long-lived (around 82). Summary of the overall study and its limitations: As age increased, observed TCR beta diversity per million T cells dropped in a roughly linear way, and a significant reduction was already evident by age roughly 36. The percentage of naive T cells measured by flow cytometry correlated strongly with observed TCR beta diversity. Total diversity estimates from one million sequenced T cells were considered lower bounds and underestimates. Conclusive comparison of naive and antigen-experienced compartments was prevented by the profiling of bulk unsorted PBMCs. Because the CMV infection status of the donors was unknown, age-related changes in expanded clonotypes may potentially have been confounded. Compared with the aged group, the long-lived group had more naive CD4+ T cells, fewer expanded clones and increased TCR diversity, a pattern suggesting age selection.

The CDR3 starts with the cysteine, ends with the phenylalanine, and has 14 residues. Of the read, only the CDR3 DNA is kept; its 42 bases are in frame from base 1. The trim is 5 bases for V and 5 bases for J, with a gap of 18 bases between the germline ends. From the germline V gene (reference sequence), CDR1 is GTSNPN and CDR2 is SVGIG. Library preparation employed 5' RACE. The run used an Illumina HiSeq 2500. A second PCR of roughly 7 to 12 cycles was run with a J-beta primer mix and a sample-barcoded 5' primer. A template-switch 5' adaptor carrying 12 random nucleotides introduced a unique molecular identifier onto each TCR beta cDNA molecule. At least 2.5 million CDR3-containing paired-end reads were obtained from each sample. First-strand cDNA was synthesized from all RNA with the Mint cDNA synthesis kit, primed by a TRBC-specific oligonucleotide. Following uracil-DNA glycosylase treatment, a first 18-cycle PCR with universal primers M1SS and BC2_uni_R was performed on all cDNA. Processing in the source paper ran as follows. For normalization, 1 million high-quality reads were randomly selected from each sample, with every read carrying a distinct molecular identifier. Instead of being binned into consensus sequences, reads with shared molecular identifiers were discarded. MiTCR, with a Q25 quality threshold and the strictest error-elimination algorithm, was used for CDR3 identification, clonotype clustering and error correction. A nonparametric unseen species model with Euler transformation was used to estimate a lower bound on total TCR beta diversity. The public reads were run again by TCRdb, first through fastp at Q25 and then through MiXCR, and only productive beta chains were kept. For every CDR3 protein sequence, its rows merge into one entry that carries the most common genes and DNA. The V and J calls come from TCRdb's annotation, not from the publication. The sample table holds about 930,000 distinct CDR3 sequences, of which 29% were seen once. Clones ranked in the top ten supply about a tenth of the sample.

The donors were roughly 40 Caucasian individuals from Russia, aged roughly 6 to 90 years, who were systemically healthy. Around 10 milliliters of peripheral blood were collected from each donor into EDTA-treated Vacutainer tubes. Ficoll-Paque density-gradient centrifugation was used to isolate PBMCs, with at least 6.5 million per sample. Total RNA was extracted from PBMCs with Trizol reagent, with at least 6 micrograms obtained per sample. For every donor, an aliquot of PBMCs went through flow cytometry to measure the percentages of naive CD45RAhigh/CD27high T cells. This same sample was also part of a study on T cells of mothers and their children. The second study's paper adds: Nine systemically healthy Caucasian individuals served as donors, namely three mothers together with their six children. cDNA synthesis consumed the entire amount of extracted RNA, loaded at approximately 1.5 ug RNA in each 15 ul reaction. In the second PCR, the M1S primer added sample barcodes and 2-4 random nucleotides. Over 8 million TCR beta CDR3 reads were obtained for each mother, and 2.5 million to 3 million reads were obtained for each child. Thymic selection similarly shapes TCR recombination output in related and unrelated pairs, with minor effect from inherited differences. Normalized repertoire overlap was always slightly but never significantly higher in related than unrelated mother-child pairs. No persistent microchimeric T cell clones were found, with a detection sensitivity of approximately 110 clones per million clonotypes. The study used deep NGS to compare TCR beta repertoires of mothers and children, seeking features distinguishing related mother-child pairs from unrelated individuals. The mean age was around 40 +/- 4 years for the mothers and 11 +/- 4 years for the children. Libraries were sequenced on Illumina HiSeq 2000 with 100+100 nt paired-end reads after adapter ligation with NEBNext reagents. Mother and child libraries were prepared a month apart and sequenced in separate runs to prevent cross-contamination. Each donor had between roughly 450,000 and 2,300,000 distinct TCR beta clonotypes identified. Naive TCR beta clonotypes were estimated from low-frequency clonotypes matched to each donor's FACS-determined naive share, without sorting.

The sample taken for sequencing was blood. In this chain, TRBV30 is recombined with TRBJ1-1; the D gene cannot be named for sure. The source is a woman in her thirties or forties in good health. The DNA reads TGTGCCTGGGGCGTAGGAGGGAAACGGACTGAAGCTTTCTTT. This yields the protein CAWGVGGKRTEAFF.